These 3 T cell receptor beta chains share one sample of origin, sequenced in a study of CD8+ T cells in alopecia areata. Extracted RNA was reverse transcribed, and the resulting cDNA served as sequencing template. Using immunoSEQ multiplex PCR, the repertoire was profiled, and TCRdb retains in-frame clones only, with some absent. Of 100,000 to 150,000 clones listed, 55% to 65% are singletons. Sequencing was done on a sample of CD4+ T cells sorted from blood. The receptors were sampled from a human donor in good health.

There are a few counts of this clone. The chain is built from TRBV25-1 and TRBJ2-3; the D gene is possibly TRBD2 (6 bases). Germline CDR1 MGHDK, CDR2 SYGVNS. CDR3 length: 13 amino acids. Trimming took off 6 bases at V and 0 bases at J, with 7 bases between the two ends. This CDR3 is CASRRDSTDTQYF. The CDR3, as DNA: TGTGCCAGCAGGCGGGACAGCACAGATACGCAGTATTTT.

J is TRBJ1-2 and V is TRBV25-1; TRBD1 matches 7 bases. CDR3 length: 13 residues. J lost 4 bases, V lost 6 bases, and 5 bases had no gene match. Germline V CDR1 and CDR2: MGHDK, SYGVNS. The CDR3, as DNA: TGTGCCAGCAGCATACAGGGGATCTATGGCTACACCTTC. This encodes CASSIQGIYGYTF.

V usage is TRBV14 and J usage is TRBJ1-3, with D unresolved. V was trimmed by 0 bases and J by 11 bases, leaving 11 bases between them. The CDR3 runs to 13 residues. Germline V lookup: CDR1 SGHDN, CDR2 FVKESK. CDR3 in amino acids: CASSQESRKSIYF. Here the CDR3 DNA reads TGTGCCAGCAGCCAAGAATCCAGGAAGTCCATATATTTT. Looking up the rest from reference TRBV14 and TRBJ1-3 gives the full variable domain: EAGVTQFPSHSVIEKGQTVTLRCDPISGHDNLYWYRRVMGKEIKFLLHFVKESKQDESGMPNNRFLAERTGGTYSTLKVQPAELEDSGVYFCASSQESRKSIYFGEGSWLTVV.